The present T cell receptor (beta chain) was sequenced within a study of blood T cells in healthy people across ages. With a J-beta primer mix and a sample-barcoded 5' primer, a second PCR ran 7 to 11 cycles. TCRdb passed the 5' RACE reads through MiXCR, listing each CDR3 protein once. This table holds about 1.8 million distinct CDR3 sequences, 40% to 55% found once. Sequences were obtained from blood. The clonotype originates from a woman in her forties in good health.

The CDR3 DNA follows: TGTGCCAGCAGTTCAAGGCCATGGGACTACAATGAGCAGTACTTC. Translation gives CASSSRPWDYNEQYF. The chain joins TRBV11-1 to TRBJ2-7, with 7 bases fitting TRBD2. The CDR3 contains 15 residues. J lost 7 bases, V lost 6 bases, and 15 bases had no gene match. The V gene's germline CDR1 is SGHAT and CDR2 FQDESV (reference sequence).